This T cell receptor (beta chain) was profiled in a study of a mutant IDH1 vaccine in newly diagnosed glioma. Background on the study: A roughly 60% male, approximately 38% female split and a mean age of roughly 37 years characterized treated patients. Antecedent treatment encompassed radiotherapy, temozolomide, or their combination; the majority received both. Study-wide results and caveats: Researchers report vaccine-induced immune responses in approximately 93% of patients.

The time point denotes: baseline, week 1 (first vaccination visit). Sample treatment: pre-vaccination baseline after standard-of-care therapy. Each astrocytoma in the donors was new, WHO grade 3 or 4, IDH1-mutant and ATRX-lost. Sequenced by immunoSEQ multiplex PCR; TCRdb stores in-frame clones only, minus some. The sample shows about 16,000 clones, about 77% of them seen only once. The germline gives CDR1 MNHEY, CDR2 SMNVEV (reference sequence). CDR3 length equals 10 residues. In the case of this clone: Its specificity is not known.

The receptor comes from a middle-aged man with glioma. The source material was PBMCs, sampled from a glioma patient treated with radiotherapy, temozolomide or both. J is TRBJ2-7 and V is TRBV27; D not resolved. The CDR3, as DNA: TGTGCCAGCAGCTCCTCCGAGCAGTACGTC. It translates to CASSSSEQYV.